These 3 T cell receptor beta chains came from one sample sequenced in a study of blood T cell repertoires in COVID-19. Data came from immunoSEQ multiplex PCR; TCRdb stores just in-frame clones and leaves some out. The data contain some 180,000 clones, about 81% of them singletons. The sample was peripheral blood. The receptors derive from a woman aged 55-70 years with COVID-19, enrolled during active disease.

The chain is built from TRBV10-3 and TRBJ2-1; maybe TRBD2 (6 bases). The length of the CDR3 is 17 residues. Germline V gene data show CDR1 as ENHRY and CDR2 as SYGVKD. Trimming left V 0 bases short and J 3 bases short, with 15 bases between. Here the CDR3 DNA reads TGTGCCATCAGTGAGTCTTTTGGGGAGGAGGGCTACAATGAGCAGTTCTTC. The encoded protein is CAISESFGEEGYNEQFF.

The chain employs TRBV29-1 and TRBJ2-7, with D possibly being TRBD2 (5 bases). The CDR3 spans 11 residues. V lost 3 bases, J lost 4 bases, and 7 bases lay in between. Germline values: CDR1 SQVTM, CDR2 ANQGSEA. Here the CDR3 reads CSVDRGYEQYF. Written as DNA, the CDR3 is TGCAGCGTTGATAGAGGGTACGAGCAGTACTTC.

In DNA, the CDR3 is TGTGCCAGCAGCGAGAGGGGGCTTAATGAAAAACTGTTTTTT. This encodes CASSERGLNEKLFF. The chain is built from TRBV2 and TRBJ1-4; 7 bases match TRBD1. The length of the CDR3 is 14 residues. Germline CDR1 reads SNHLY; CDR2 reads FYNNEI. V was clipped by 6 bases and J by 4 bases; unmatched bases: 5.